These 26 T cell receptor beta chains came from one sample sequenced in a study of radiation and T cells in renal cell carcinoma. Only in-frame clones appear in the TCRdb table, and some are missing; sequencing was by immunoSEQ multiplex PCR. The profile shows roughly 120,000 clones, roughly 85% of them singletons. The time point denotes: baseline pretreatment blood. Treatment of the sample: 15 Gy SBRT to primary tumor, nephrectomy 4 weeks later. The sample was blood, taken from a patient whose treatment included radiotherapy and nephrectomy. Receptor source: a woman aged 55-70 years with renal cell carcinoma.

V usage is TRBV18 and J usage is TRBJ2-7; TRBD2 aligns across 16 bases. The germline gives CDR1 KGHSH, CDR2 LQKENI. V lost 3 bases, J lost 5 bases, and 4 bases stayed unmatched. The CDR3 totals 16 residues. The CDR3 is CASSPGLAGGPHEQYF. Written as DNA, the CDR3 is TGTGCCAGCTCACCGGGACTAGCGGGGGGGCCCCACGAGCAGTACTTC.

The CDR3 is CASTLDRGDQPQHF. For the CDR3, the DNA is TGTGCCAGCACCTTAGACAGGGGGGATCAGCCCCAGCATTTT. This chain connects TRBV6-1 to TRBJ1-5, with TRBD1 matching over 9 bases. There are 14 residues in the CDR3. Trimming took 7 bases from V and 5 from J; bases not matched to a gene: 6. Germline V gene lookup returns CDR1 MNHNS and CDR2 SASEGT.

This chain links TRBV20-1 with TRBJ2-5; 7 bases map to TRBD1. With 7 bases clipped from V and 5 bases from J, the junction kept 4 bases outside the gene matches. CDR1 DFQATT and CDR2 SNEGSKA come from the germline V gene (reference sequence). The CDR3 has 11 residues. CDR3 in DNA: TGCAGTGGAAGGGGGCGGGAGACCCAGTACTTC. Protein: CSGRGRETQYF.

The rearrangement uses TRBV4-3 and TRBJ2-7, with D unresolved. The CDR3 sequence is 14 residues long. Germline V CDR1 and CDR2: LGHNA, YSLEER. V was clipped by 0 bases and J by 0 bases, with 6 bases between them. CDR3 coding DNA: TGCGCCAGCAGCCAAGATCAGACCTCCTACGAGCAGTACTTC. Amino acids: CASSQDQTSYEQYF.

The chain is built from TRBV19 and TRBJ1-2; perhaps TRBD1 as D (5 bases). V lost 5 bases and J 0 bases, leaving 16 bases between the germline ends. Germline CDR1 reads LNHDA; CDR2 reads SQIVND (reference sequence). CDR3 size: 16 residues. The CDR3 spells CASSRPRGAANYGYTF. As DNA, the CDR3 is TGTGCCAGTAGTCGTCCTCGAGGGGCTGCTAACTATGGCTACACCTTC. The full variable domain, rest sourced from reference TRBV19 and TRBJ1-2, is DGGITQSPKYLFRKEGQNVTLSCEQNLNHDAMYWYRQDPGQGLRLIYYSQIVNDFQKGDIAEGYSVSREKKESFPLTVTSAQKNPTAFYLCASSRPRGAANYGYTFGSGTRLTVV.

The V and J genes are TRBV9 and TRBJ1-2, with 8 bases aligning to TRBD1. The ends lost 0 bases at V and 9 bases at J; junction bases unmatched: 13. The CDR3 has 16 residues. CDR1 is SGDLS, CDR2 YYNGEE, per germline. DNA for the CDR3: TGTGCCAGCAGCGTAGCTTCGGAGACAGGGGAGGATAGCTACACCTTC. Translating gives CASSVASETGEDSYTF.

The genes are TRBV7-9 and TRBJ1-3; 7 bases align to TRBD1. The V segment lost 5 bases and the J segment 5 bases; nucleotides outside the gene matches: 9. CDR3 size: 15 residues. The germline gives CDR1 SEHNR, CDR2 FQNEAQ (reference sequence). The CDR3, as DNA: TGTGCCAGCAGCCTAGGGACAGTTAGTCGAAACACCATATATTTT. Protein sequence: CASSLGTVSRNTIYF. Full variable domain (rest looked up from reference TRBV7-9 and TRBJ1-3): DTGVSQNPRHKITKRGQNVTFRCDPISEHNRLYWYRQTLGQGPEFLTYFQNEAQLEKSRLLSDRFSAERPKGSFSTLEIQRTEQGDSAMYLCASSLGTVSRNTIYFGEGSWLTVV.

This clone came up many times. The chain recombines TRBV2 with TRBJ1-1; D gene ambiguous. CDR3 length: 13 amino acids. Germline-derived CDR1 and CDR2 are SNHLY and FYNNEI. Between the trimmed V and J ends, which lost 6 bases and 1 base, there was a span of 9 bases. CDR3 DNA: TGTGCCAGCAGGGCCTTGGGGAACACTGAAGCTTTCTTT. Encoded protein: CASRALGNTEAFF.

The rearrangement links TRBV19 to TRBJ1-2, with TRBD1 matching over 11 bases. The CDR3 sequence is 17 residues long. Germline CDR1 reads LNHDA; CDR2 reads SQIVND (reference sequence). V lost 7 bases to trimming and J lost 3 bases; unmatched junction nucleotides: 13. Here the CDR3 reads CASTPIGWTGGDYGYTF. For the CDR3, the DNA is TGTGCCAGTACCCCCATAGGGTGGACAGGGGGCGACTATGGCTACACCTTC.

This clone occurred once. The J gene is TRBJ1-4, the V gene TRBV11-2; D gene ambiguous. V was trimmed by 2 bases and J by 0 bases, leaving 16 bases between them. The CDR3 runs 18 residues. The V gene's germline CDR1 is SGHAT and CDR2 FQNNGV. CDR3 residues: CASSLKAAVPTTNEKLFF. As DNA, the CDR3 is TGTGCCAGCAGCTTAAAAGCGGCGGTCCCCACAACTAATGAAAAACTGTTTTTT.

This chain joins TRBV5-1 and TRBJ2-5; D uncertain. The CDR3 covers 14 residues. CDR1 and CDR2 (germline): SGHRS, YFSETQ. Trimming removed 4 bases from V and 3 bases from J, with 13 bases in between. For the CDR3, the DNA is TGCGCCAGCAGCACCCGACTGGGGAAAGAGACCCAGTACTTC. Its translation: CASSTRLGKETQYF. Combining the CDR3 with reference TRBV5-1 and TRBJ2-5 gives the whole variable domain KAGVTQTPRYLIKTRGQQVTLSCSPISGHRSVSWYQQTPGQGLQFLFEYFSETQRNKGNFPGRFSGRQFSNSRSEMNVSTLELGDSALYLCASSTRLGKETQYFGPGTRLLVL.

Comments on this clone: At one end the junction does not follow the germline gene, possibly because of a read error. The chain is built from TRBV7-7 and TRBJ2-5, with 14 bases matching TRBD2. From germline, CDR1 is SSHAT and CDR2 FNYEAQ (reference sequence). This CDR3 is built from 15 residues. The CDR3 reads CASSQTSGGVETQYF. In DNA form, the CDR3 reads TGTGCTAGCAGCCAGACTAGCGGGGGGGTAGAGACCCAGTACTTC.

The chain uses TRBV5-1 and TRBJ1-1, with TRBD1 matching over 12 bases. Germline V CDR1 and CDR2: SGHRS, YFSETQ. The CDR3 consists of 15 residues. V shed 2 bases and J 8 bases; nucleotides not matched to a gene: 7. This CDR3 is CASSFTGQGASEAFF. The CDR3 coding sequence is TGCGCCAGCAGCTTTACGGGACAGGGGGCGTCCGAAGCTTTCTTT. Using reference TRBV5-1 and TRBJ1-1 for the parts outside the CDR3, the full variable domain is KAGVTQTPRYLIKTRGQQVTLSCSPISGHRSVSWYQQTPGQGLQFLFEYFSETQRNKGNFPGRFSGRQFSNSRSEMNVSTLELGDSALYLCASSFTGQGASEAFFGQGTRLTVV.

This clone has a single count. The CDR3 region has the DNA TGTGCCAGCAGCTTGAAGGGGTATGAAAAACTGTTTTTT. This translates into CASSLKGYEKLFF. V gene TRBV5-6 combines with J gene TRBJ1-4; a possible D gene is TRBD1 (5 bases). CDR1 and CDR2 (germline): SGHDT, YYEEEE. Trimming left V 1 base short and J 6 bases short, with 7 bases between. This CDR3 contains 13 residues.

J is TRBJ1-1 and V is TRBV18; TRBD1 is a possible D gene (5 bases). Germline V gives CDR1 KGHSH, CDR2 LQKENI. Trimming shortened V by 8 bases and J by 0 bases, and 22 bases separated the two germline ends. This CDR3 comprises 17 residues. The DNA for the CDR3 is TGTGCCAGCGACACGTCGGGGGGAGGTGTTATGAACACTGAAGCTTTCTTT. It codes for CASDTSGGGVMNTEAFF. Based on the CDR3 plus reference TRBV18 and TRBJ1-1, the full variable domain is NAGVMQNPRHLVRRRGQEARLRCSPMKGHSHVYWYRQLPEEGLKFMVYLQKENIIDESGMPKERFSAEFPKEGPSILRIQQVVRGDSAAYFCASDTSGGGVMNTEAFFGQGTRLTVV.

V is TRBV6-5 and J is TRBJ2-7; TRBD1 agrees at 8 bases. Per germline, CDR1 MNHEY and CDR2 SVGAGI. Losses at the gene ends were 5 bases for V and 1 base for J; bases not matched to a gene: 4. CDR3 length equals 14 residues. The CDR3 loop is CASSPGQGSYEQYF. The CDR3 bases are TGTGCCAGCAGTCCCGGACAGGGATCCTACGAGCAGTACTTC.

This clone appeared a few times. This chain joins TRBV4-1 and TRBJ1-1; no reliable D call. CDR1 and CDR2 (germline): MGHRA, YSYEKL. The CDR3 totals 12 residues. V lost 1 base and J lost 8, with 8 bases in between. CDR3 DNA: TGCGCCAGCAGCCAAGGGGCAGACGAAGCTTTCTTT. This encodes CASSQGADEAFF.

This chain connects TRBV27 to TRBJ1-5, with D unresolved. This CDR3 is 15 amino acids long. Germline loops: CDR1 MNHEY, CDR2 SMNVEV (reference sequence). V was cut by 2 bases and J by 2 bases, with 10 bases left in between. The CDR3 sequence is CASSLRGRGNQPQHF. The CDR3 bases are TGTGCCAGCAGTTTACGAGGTAGAGGCAATCAGCCCCAGCATTTT.

The chain links TRBV9 to TRBJ1-2, with 8 bases matching TRBD1. This CDR3 comprises 15 residues. V was clipped by 4 bases and J by 2 bases; unmatched bases: 7. Germline CDR1 SGDLS, CDR2 YYNGEE. The CDR3 is CASSPWTGINYGYTF. The CDR3, as DNA: TGTGCCAGCAGCCCCTGGACAGGGATAAACTATGGCTACACCTTC.

The rearrangement links TRBV20-1 to TRBJ1-1; D remains ambiguous. CDR1 and CDR2 (germline): DFQATT, SNEGSKA (reference sequence). V lost 6 bases to trimming and J lost 3 bases, with 8 bases between them. CDR3 length: 11 residues. DNA for the CDR3: TGCAGTGCCGGGAAGTACACTGAAGCTTTCTTT. Translating it yields CSAGKYTEAFF.

The chain has TRBV19 and TRBJ1-5; tentatively, D is TRBD1 (6 bases). Trimming stripped 5 bases from V and 2 bases from J, with 13 bases between. The CDR3 has 15 residues. Germline CDR1 reads LNHDA; CDR2 reads SQIVND (reference sequence). The CDR3: CASSDSRGGNQPQHF. CDR3 sequence (DNA): TGTGCCAGTAGTGACTCCAGGGGCGGCAATCAGCCCCAGCATTTT.

This clone was counted once. The V and J genes are TRBV6-4 and TRBJ2-1; D ambiguous. Germline V lookup: CDR1 MRHNA, CDR2 SNTAGT. V lost 3 bases to trimming and J lost 0 bases, with 15 bases between them. The CDR3 length is 17 residues. The CDR3 nucleotides read TGTGCCAGCAGTGATCCCTCCTGGTGGGGCTCCTACAATGAGCAGTTCTTC. It yields the protein CASSDPSWWGSYNEQFF.

The chain is built from TRBV19 and TRBJ2-4, with D tentatively TRBD2 (5 bases). Germline V gene sequence: CDR1 LNHDA, CDR2 SQIVND (reference sequence). There are 13 residues in the CDR3. V dropped 3 bases and J dropped 7 bases, with 10 bases sitting between them. This CDR3 is CASSIGRRNIQYF. As DNA, the CDR3 is TGTGCCAGTAGTATTGGACGGAGGAACATTCAGTACTTC.

V and J are TRBV7-9 and TRBJ2-7, with 8 nucleotides matching TRBD2. This CDR3 is 14 amino acids long. The germline V gene encodes CDR1 SEHNR and CDR2 FQNEAQ (reference sequence). V shed 5 bases and J 4 bases; nucleotides not matched to a gene: 7. CDR3 region: CASSRTSGSYEQYF. In DNA, the CDR3 is TGTGCCAGCAGCCGTACTAGCGGCAGTTACGAGCAGTACTTC.

The chain joins TRBV5-8 to TRBJ1-2, with TRBD1 matching 7 bases. Losses at the gene ends were 4 bases for V and 5 bases for J; bases not matched to a gene: 5. Germline V gene lookup returns CDR1 SGHTS and CDR2 YDEGEE. The CDR3 totals 13 residues. For the CDR3, the DNA is TGTGCCAGCAGCCCCCTCAGGGGGTATGGCTACACCTTC. Translation gives CASSPLRGYGYTF. Full variable domain (outside the CDR3, taken from reference TRBV5-8 and TRBJ1-2): EAGVTQSPTHLIKTRGQQATLRCSPISGHTSVYWYQQALGLGLQFLLWYDEGEERNRGNFPPRFSGRQFPNYSSELNVNALELEDSALYLCASSPLRGYGYTFGSGTRLTVV.

The rearrangement uses TRBV6-5 and TRBJ1-1; no firm D call. Germline V gives CDR1 MNHEY, CDR2 SVGAGI. Trimming cost V 0 bases and J 10 bases, with 12 bases left between them. This CDR3 comprises 13 residues. CDR3 amino acids: CASSYSKGNGAFF. Written as DNA, the CDR3 is TGTGCCAGCAGTTACTCGAAGGGTAATGGAGCTTTCTTT.